This T cell receptor beta chain was found in a study of blood T cell repertoires in COVID-19. Study as a whole: From T cells, B-cell-depleted T cells, or PBMCs came the material, which was cDNA or gDNA.

In the authors' methods: Quantification of nucleated cells was approximated via reference gene primer amplification. The method was immunoSEQ multiplex PCR; TCRdb's version includes in-frame clones alone and lacks a portion of them. That table gives V, J and clone size, and the DNA gave D and trimming. The sample gives about 60,000 clones, roughly 83% of which show up once; roughly a sixth is in the top ten. Trimming removed 0 bases from V and 4 bases from J, with 12 bases in between. The CDR3 totals 16 residues. Per the germline V gene, CDR1 is SGHAT and CDR2 is FQNNGV. The receptor was isolated from a man in his 60s with COVID-19, enrolled during active disease. The sequenced sample was peripheral blood. This chain uses TRBV11-2 with TRBJ2-2; D perhaps matches TRBD2 (6 bases). Here the CDR3 reads CASSLDESGPTGELFF. The CDR3 DNA reads as TGTGCCAGCAGCTTAGATGAGAGCGGGCCCACCGGGGAGCTGTTTTTT.